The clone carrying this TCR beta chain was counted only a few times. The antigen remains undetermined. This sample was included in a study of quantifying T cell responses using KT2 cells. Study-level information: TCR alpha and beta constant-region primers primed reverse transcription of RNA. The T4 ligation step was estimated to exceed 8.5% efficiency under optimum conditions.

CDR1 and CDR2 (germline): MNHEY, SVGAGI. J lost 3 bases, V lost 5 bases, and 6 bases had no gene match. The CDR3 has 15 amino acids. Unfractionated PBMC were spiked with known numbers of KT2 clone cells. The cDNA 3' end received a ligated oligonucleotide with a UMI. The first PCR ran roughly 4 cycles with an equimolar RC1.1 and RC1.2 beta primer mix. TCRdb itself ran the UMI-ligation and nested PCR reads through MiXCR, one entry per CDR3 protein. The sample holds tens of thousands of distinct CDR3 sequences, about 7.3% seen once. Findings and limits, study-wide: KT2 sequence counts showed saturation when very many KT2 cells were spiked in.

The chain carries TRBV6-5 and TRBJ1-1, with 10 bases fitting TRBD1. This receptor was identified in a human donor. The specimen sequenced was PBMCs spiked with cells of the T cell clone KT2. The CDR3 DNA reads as TGTGCCAGCAGTGTGGACAGGGGGGAATACACTGAAGCTTTCTTT. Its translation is CASSVDRGEYTEAFF.